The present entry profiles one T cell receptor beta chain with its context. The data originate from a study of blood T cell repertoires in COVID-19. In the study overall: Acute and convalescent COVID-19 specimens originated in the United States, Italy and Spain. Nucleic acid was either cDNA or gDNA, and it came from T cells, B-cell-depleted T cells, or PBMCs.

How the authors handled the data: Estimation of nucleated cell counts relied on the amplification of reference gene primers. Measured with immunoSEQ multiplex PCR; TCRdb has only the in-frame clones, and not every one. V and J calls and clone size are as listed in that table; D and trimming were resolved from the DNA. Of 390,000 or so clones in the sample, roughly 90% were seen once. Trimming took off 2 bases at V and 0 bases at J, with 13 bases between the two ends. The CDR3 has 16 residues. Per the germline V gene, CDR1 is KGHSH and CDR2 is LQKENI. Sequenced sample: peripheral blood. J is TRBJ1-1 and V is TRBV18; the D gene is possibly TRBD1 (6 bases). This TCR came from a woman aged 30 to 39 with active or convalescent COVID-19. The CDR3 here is CASSPRQDNMNTEAFF. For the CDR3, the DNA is TGTGCCAGCTCACCAAGACAGGATAACATGAACACTGAAGCTTTCTTT.